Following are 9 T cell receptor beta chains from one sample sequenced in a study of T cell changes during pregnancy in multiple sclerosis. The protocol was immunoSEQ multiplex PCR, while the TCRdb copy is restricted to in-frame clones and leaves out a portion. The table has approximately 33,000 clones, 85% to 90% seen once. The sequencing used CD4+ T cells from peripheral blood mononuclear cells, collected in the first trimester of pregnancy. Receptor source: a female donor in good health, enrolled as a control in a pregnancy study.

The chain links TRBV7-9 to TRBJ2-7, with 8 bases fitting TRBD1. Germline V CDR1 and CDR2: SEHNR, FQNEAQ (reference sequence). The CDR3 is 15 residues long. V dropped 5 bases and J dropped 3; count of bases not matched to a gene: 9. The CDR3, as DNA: TGTGCCAGCAGCCAATCCCGCGGGACAGGCTACGAGCAGTACTTC. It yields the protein CASSQSRGTGYEQYF.

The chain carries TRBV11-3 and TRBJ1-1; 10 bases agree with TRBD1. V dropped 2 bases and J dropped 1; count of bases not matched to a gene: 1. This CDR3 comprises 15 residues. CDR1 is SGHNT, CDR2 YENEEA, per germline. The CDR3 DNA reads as TGTGCCAGCAGCTTACGACAGGGGGCGAACACTGAAGCTTTCTTT. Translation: CASSLRQGANTEAFF.

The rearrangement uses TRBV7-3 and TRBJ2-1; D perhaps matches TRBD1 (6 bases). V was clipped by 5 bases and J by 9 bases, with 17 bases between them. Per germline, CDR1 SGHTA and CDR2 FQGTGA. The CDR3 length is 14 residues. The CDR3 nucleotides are TGTGCCAGCAGCGCGATAGGGGGTGATACTGAGCAGTTCTTC. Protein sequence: CASSAIGGDTEQFF. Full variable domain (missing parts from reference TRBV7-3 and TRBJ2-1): GAGVSQTPSNKVTEKGKYVELRCDPISGHTALYWYRQSLGQGPEFLIYFQGTGAADDSGLPNDRFFAVRPEGSVSTLKIQRTERGDSAVYLCASSAIGGDTEQFFGPGTRLTVL.

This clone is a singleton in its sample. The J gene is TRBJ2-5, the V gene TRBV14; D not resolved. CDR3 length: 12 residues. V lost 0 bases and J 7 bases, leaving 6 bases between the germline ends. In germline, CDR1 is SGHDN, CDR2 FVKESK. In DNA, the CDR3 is TGTGCCAGCAGCCAAGATACGAGGACCCAGTACTTC. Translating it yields CASSQDTRTQYF.

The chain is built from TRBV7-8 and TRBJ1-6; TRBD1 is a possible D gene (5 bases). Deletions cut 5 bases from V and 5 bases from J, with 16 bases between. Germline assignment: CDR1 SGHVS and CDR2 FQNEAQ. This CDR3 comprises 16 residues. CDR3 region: CASSRLVRQNNSPLHF. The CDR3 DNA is TGTGCCAGCAGCCGTCTTGTGAGACAGAATAATTCACCCCTCCACTTT. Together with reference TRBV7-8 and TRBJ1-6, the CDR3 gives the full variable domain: GAGVSQSPRYKVAKRGQDVALRCDPISGHVSLFWYQQALGQGPEFLTYFQNEAQLDKSGLPSDRFFAERPEGSVSTLKIQRTQQEDSAVYLCASSRLVRQNNSPLHFGNGTRLTVT.

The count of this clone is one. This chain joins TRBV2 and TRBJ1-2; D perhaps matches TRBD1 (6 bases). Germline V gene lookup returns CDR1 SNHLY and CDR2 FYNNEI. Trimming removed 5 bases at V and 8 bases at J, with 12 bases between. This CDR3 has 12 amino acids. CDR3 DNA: TGTGCCAGCAGTCACCCCAGGGGCGGCTACACCTTC. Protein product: CASSHPRGGYTF. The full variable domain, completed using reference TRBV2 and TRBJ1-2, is EPEVTQTPSHQVTQMGQEVILRCVPISNHLYFYWYRQILGQKVEFLVSFYNNEISEKSEIFDDQFSVERPDGSNFTLKIRSTKLEDSAMYFCASSHPRGGYTFGSGTRLTVV.

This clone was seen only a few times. The CDR3: CASSLGGSRRGGETQYF. The CDR3 nucleotides are TGTGCCAGCAGCTTAGGGGGATCCCGGCGGGGGGGTGAGACCCAGTACTTC. The chain has TRBV7-6 and TRBJ2-5; TRBD2 agrees at 9 bases. Germline V gives CDR1 SGHVS, CDR2 FNYEAQ. The CDR3 is 17 residues long. V was pared by 1 base and J by 5 bases, with 11 bases of the junction left unmatched.

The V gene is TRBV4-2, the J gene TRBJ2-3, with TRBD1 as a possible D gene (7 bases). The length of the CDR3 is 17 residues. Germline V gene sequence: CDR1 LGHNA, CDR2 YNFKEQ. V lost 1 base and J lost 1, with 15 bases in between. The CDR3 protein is CASSQAGGQGGTDTQYF. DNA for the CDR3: TGTGCCAGCAGCCAAGCAGGGGGGCAAGGAGGCACAGATACGCAGTATTTT.

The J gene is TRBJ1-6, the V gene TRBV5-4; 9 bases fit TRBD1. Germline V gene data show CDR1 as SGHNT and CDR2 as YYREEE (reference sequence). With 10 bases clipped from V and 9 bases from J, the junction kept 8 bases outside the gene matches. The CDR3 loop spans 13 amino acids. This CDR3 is CACSGQGASPLHF. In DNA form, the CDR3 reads TGTGCCTGCTCGGGACAGGGTGCTTCACCCCTCCACTTT.